Only one count was recorded for the clone carrying this T cell receptor (beta chain). Its specificity is not known. Other DNA sequences in this specimen translate into the identical CDR3. Sorted subsets were amplified in replicate PCRs using around 0.2 ug DNA, tens of thousands of T cell genomes. As originally analysed: Filtering of immunoSEQ junctional sequences could not match full-length read filtering. Generated by immunoSEQ multiplex PCR, the TCRdb table keeps only in-frame clones and is missing some. The V and J calls and clone size are taken from that table; D and trimming were inferred from the DNA. The data contain 2,500,000 or so clones, 93% of them singletons. This record comes from a study of shared clonotypes between healthy human individuals. General study results and limits: Approximately 4.6% of naive CD4 clonotypes were shared across several donors. On the whole, naive subsets had larger estimated richness than memory subsets had.

Trimming took 7 bases from V and 1 from J, leaving 8 bases between them. The CDR3 extends over 11 amino acids. CDR1 is SQVTM and CDR2 is ANQGSEA in the germline V gene. This receptor was taken from a young man in good health. Some clones in this sample may be carry-over from other donors' samples. The chain is built from TRBV29-1 and TRBJ2-7; D remains ambiguous. The sample consisted of naive CD4+ T cells from PBMCs. Stated subset: CD45RA+ positively selected. The CDR3 DNA follows: TGCAGCGCCGGTAGGTCCTACGAGCAGTACTTC. Amino acid sequence: CSAGRSYEQYF.